This T cell receptor (beta chain) was documented in a study of T cells after yellow fever vaccination. In the study overall: Fractions of low cell number were prepared using SMART-Seq v4 Ultra Low Input. Points from the study as a whole: Weaker overall, the secondary response nonetheless peaked faster (day 5 versus 15). Clones that expanded after primary vaccination mostly reappeared after the booster (around 96% CD4, 75% to 90% CD8).

This CDR3 region has 15 residues. Germline CDR1 and CDR2: SGHRS and YFSETQ. The ends were cut back, 4 bases at V and 0 bases at J, with 13 bases in the middle. TCRdb redid the calling of the 5' RACE reads with MiXCR, one entry per CDR3 protein. The repertoire includes hundreds of thousands of distinct CDR3 sequences, 8.7% of them detected once, and roughly 17% sits in the top ten. This clonotype was recorded at least ten times. As yet, its antigen is unknown. The material was PBMCs, obtained on the day of the first yellow fever vaccination. This clonotype was sampled from a man between 18 and 35 years old who received the YFV17D yellow fever vaccine. V gene TRBV5-1 combines with J gene TRBJ1-1; D perhaps matches TRBD1 (5 bases). The CDR3 spells CASSPLTALNTEAFF. For the CDR3, the DNA is TGCGCCAGCAGCCCTTTGACAGCCTTGAACACTGAAGCTTTCTTT.